This section outlines one TCR beta chain sequence together with its context. Its matching antigen is unknown. The entry originates in a study of Ad26.COV2.S vaccination and SARS-CoV-2 variants. Profiled with immunoSEQ multiplex PCR; TCRdb holds only in-frame clones, not every one. The sample holds hundreds of thousands of clones, around 90% seen once. Treatment described: some 19 received Ad26.COV2.S at low or high dose, single or two shots; roughly five received placebo; per-sample allocation not given. After the first vaccine or placebo injection, samples were drawn on day 63. V was pared by 7 bases and J by 5 bases, with 7 bases of the junction left unmatched. The germline gives CDR1 SNHLY, CDR2 FYNNEI. This CDR3 comprises 13 residues. Overall study results and limits: Possibly, TCR breadth and depth analyses underestimated total T cell responses.

The sequencing here drew on peripheral blood, taken in a trial of Ad26.COV2.S vaccine versus placebo. The clonotype was recovered from a person between 18 and 65 years old who received the Ad26.COV2.S COVID-19 vaccine or a placebo. The chain links TRBV2 to TRBJ2-7, with 8 bases matching TRBD1. As DNA, the CDR3 is TGTGCCAGCAATCAGGACAGGGCACACGAGCAGTACTTC. It is translated as CASNQDRAHEQYF.